The entry below gives a single T cell receptor (beta chain) sequence along with its context. All enrollees were about 18 to 95 years old and from roughly 22 US areas. The data are from a study of blood T cell repertoires in COVID-19. At the level of the study: COVID-19 samples from acute and convalescent phases originated in the United States, Italy and Spain. Sources were T cells, B-cell-depleted T cells, or PBMCs; the material itself was cDNA or gDNA.

Methods used by the authors: For nucleated cells, counts were estimated from reference gene primer amplification. The protocol was immunoSEQ multiplex PCR, while the TCRdb copy is restricted to in-frame clones and leaves out a portion. V, J and clone size derive from that table, while D and trimming were established from the DNA sequence. Of around 260,000 clones detected, around 80% appear once; the ten largest clones hold approximately 4.3%. The V gene's germline CDR1 is WSHSY and CDR2 SAAADI. V lost 7 bases to trimming and J lost 1 base, with 16 bases between them. This CDR3 is 15 amino acids long.

The sequenced material came from PBMCs or T cells enriched from blood (not recorded which). This receptor was identified in a man under 40 with acute COVID-19. The rearrangement links TRBV10-2 to TRBJ1-1; TRBD1 might be the D (6 bases). The CDR3 spells CASTGVGAGNTEAFF. The CDR3 DNA follows: TGCGCCAGCACTGGGGTGGGGGCCGGGAACACTGAAGCTTTCTTT.